Below, 28 T cell receptor beta chains from the same sample are listed, as sequenced in a study of cytomegalovirus exposure and HLA in healthy donors. PCR was performed using 60 Vbeta and 13 Jbeta primers. Data came from immunoSEQ multiplex PCR; TCRdb stores just in-frame clones and leaves some out. The sample carries around 130,000 clones, around 80% recorded once. Sequences were obtained from PBMCs. The source of these receptors is a woman in her fifties or sixties in good health and CMV-seronegative.

V gene TRBV7-9 combines with J gene TRBJ1-5; tentative D call: TRBD1 (6 bases). The CDR3 has 13 residues. The V gene's germline CDR1 is SEHNR and CDR2 FQNEAQ (reference sequence). Trimming left V 4 bases short and J 8 bases short, with 12 bases between. The CDR3 region is CASSSGQYEPQHF. As DNA, the CDR3 is TGTGCCAGCAGCTCCGGACAGTACGAGCCCCAGCATTTT. The full variable domain, with the rest looked up from reference TRBV7-9 and TRBJ1-5, is DTGVSQNPRHKITKRGQNVTFRCDPISEHNRLYWYRQTLGQGPEFLTYFQNEAQLEKSRLLSDRFSAERPKGSFSTLEIQRTEQGDSAMYLCASSSGQYEPQHFGDGTRLSIL.

A few counts support this clone. V usage is TRBV19 and J usage is TRBJ1-1, with unresolved D. The germline CDR1 and CDR2 sequences are LNHDA and SQIVND (reference sequence). Deletions cut 7 bases from V and 6 bases from J, with 9 bases between. The length of the CDR3 is 11 residues. The CDR3 DNA reads as TGTGCCAGTATTTCTTTTGCTGAAGCTTTCTTT. It translates to CASISFAEAFF.

V gene TRBV6-1 combines with J gene TRBJ2-7; TRBD2 is a possible D gene (6 bases). The CDR3 contains 13 residues. CDR1 is MNHNS and CDR2 is SASEGT in the germline V gene. The V end lost 11 bases, the J end lost 3 bases, and 17 bases lay between the germline ends. CDR3 region: CAVRVGGSYEQYV. In DNA, the CDR3 is TGTGCCGTACGAGTGGGAGGAAGCTACGAGCAGTACGTC.

The chain joins TRBV7-9 to TRBJ2-2; 11 bases match TRBD1. The CDR3 loop spans 16 amino acids. Trimming took 6 bases from V and 1 from J; bases not matched to a gene: 4. The germline V gene has CDR1 SEHNR and CDR2 FQNEAQ (reference sequence). The CDR3 protein is CASSGGTGGNTGELFF. The CDR3 coding sequence is TGTGCCAGCAGTGGGGGGACAGGGGGGAACACCGGGGAGCTGTTTTTT.

Of note for this clone: An end of the junction differs from the germline gene, which may be a read error. This chain connects TRBV7-2 to TRBJ2-1, with 12 bases identical to TRBD2. CDR3 length: 15 residues. In germline, CDR1 is SGHTA, CDR2 FQGNSA. The CDR3 bases are TGTGCCAGCAGCCTAGCGGGAGGGCCGTACAATGAGCAGTTCTTC. Protein product: CASSLAGGPYNEQFF.

This clone appeared a few times. The chain couples TRBV19 to TRBJ1-4; TRBD1 matches 10 bases. V lost 7 bases to trimming and J lost 5 bases; unmatched junction nucleotides: 4. The CDR3 sequence is 14 residues long. CDR1 is LNHDA, CDR2 SQIVND, per germline (reference sequence). CDR3 sequence (DNA): TGTGCCAGTACCGACAGGGGGCGCAATGAAAAACTGTTTTTT. Protein product: CASTDRGRNEKLFF. The full variable domain, in which reference TRBV19 and TRBJ1-4 provide the parts outside the CDR3, is DGGITQSPKYLFRKEGQNVTLSCEQNLNHDAMYWYRQDPGQGLRLIYYSQIVNDFQKGDIAEGYSVSREKKESFPLTVTSAQKNPTAFYLCASTDRGRNEKLFFGSGTQLSVL.

CDR3 sequence: CASSSLGRGQPQHF. CDR3 bases: TGTGCCAGCAGTAGCCTAGGGCGGGGGCAGCCCCAGCATTTT. The chain employs TRBV28 and TRBJ1-5; tentative D call: TRBD1 (5 bases). Deletions cut 5 bases from V and 7 bases from J, with 15 bases between. CDR3 length: 14 residues. Germline CDR1 and CDR2: MDHEN and SYDVKM.

The rearrangement links TRBV28 to TRBJ1-3, with unresolved D. Germline CDR1 MDHEN, CDR2 SYDVKM. V lost 6 bases, J lost 0 bases, and 6 bases lay in between. This CDR3 contains 13 residues. CDR3 DNA: TGTGCCAGCAGACTATACTCTGGAAACACCATATATTTT. This sequence encodes CASRLYSGNTIYF.

The rearrangement links TRBV5-4 to TRBJ2-7; 9 bases fit TRBD2. Germline lookup yields CDR1 SGHNT and CDR2 YYREEE (reference sequence). This CDR3 has 15 amino acids. Trimming cost V 1 base and J 6 bases; bases outside gene matches: 8. The CDR3 loop is CASSLTPGLAREQYV. CDR3 DNA: TGTGCCAGCAGCTTGACACCGGGACTAGCTCGCGAGCAGTACGTC.

As to this clone: The sample has other DNA sequences that encode this CDR3 too. The chain employs TRBV21-1 and TRBJ1-1; the tabulated D call, TRBD1, remains unverified against the DNA. TRBV21-1 is a recognized pseudogene. There are 15 residues in the CDR3. CDR3 DNA: TGTGCCAGCGTAGAGGCAGGGGGCGGTCGGACTGAAGCTTTCTTT. Its translation: CASVEAGGGRTEAFF.

This clone was seen more than once but under ten times. The chain is built from TRBV5-1 and TRBJ2-7, with D maybe TRBD2 (6 bases). V was clipped by 0 bases and J by 0 bases, with 10 bases between them. The CDR3 contains 15 residues. CDR1 SGHRS and CDR2 YFSETQ come from the germline V gene. The CDR3 bases are TGCGCCAGCAGCTTGGGAGGCGGGGACTCCTACGAGCAGTACTTC. It codes for CASSLGGGDSYEQYF. The full variable domain, in which reference TRBV5-1 and TRBJ2-7 provide the parts outside the CDR3, is KAGVTQTPRYLIKTRGQQVTLSCSPISGHRSVSWYQQTPGQGLQFLFEYFSETQRNKGNFPGRFSGRQFSNSRSEMNVSTLELGDSALYLCASSLGGGDSYEQYFGPGTRLTVT.

The chain is built from TRBV27 and TRBJ1-2, with a possible D match to TRBD1 (5 bases). The CDR3 contains 13 residues. V lost 6 bases, J lost 8 bases, and 16 bases lay in between. Looked up from germline, CDR1 is MNHEY and CDR2 is SMNVEV (reference sequence). DNA for the CDR3: TGTGCCAGCAGCGATCTAGGGACTGGCGGCTACACCTTC. Translated, it gives CASSDLGTGGYTF.

This chain joins TRBV19 and TRBJ2-2; 9 bases fit TRBD2. Germline V gene data show CDR1 as LNHDA and CDR2 as SQIVND (reference sequence). There are 16 residues in the CDR3. The junction had 12 bases not matched to a gene; V was cut back by 8 bases and J by 5 bases. CDR3 DNA: TGTGCCAGTCGCCAGCAGGCGGGAGGGAGGACCGGGGAGCTGTTTTTT. This gives the protein CASRQQAGGRTGELFF. Filled out from reference TRBV19 and TRBJ2-2, the complete variable domain reads DGGITQSPKYLFRKEGQNVTLSCEQNLNHDAMYWYRQDPGQGLRLIYYSQIVNDFQKGDIAEGYSVSREKKESFPLTVTSAQKNPTAFYLCASRQQAGGRTGELFFGEGSRLTVL.

The V gene is TRBV9, the J gene TRBJ2-6, with a weak D call TRBD1 (6 bases). This CDR3 region has 15 residues. Trimming cost V 2 bases and J 2 bases, with 8 bases left between them. Germline assignment: CDR1 SGDLS and CDR2 YYNGEE. Written as DNA, the CDR3 is TGTGCCAGCAGCGTCGGACAGACTGGGGCCAACGTCCTGACTTTC. Its protein is CASSVGQTGANVLTF.

The rearrangement uses TRBV6-5 and TRBJ2-7; 9 nucleotides line up with TRBD2. Germline values: CDR1 MNHEY, CDR2 SVGAGI. The CDR3 is 16 residues long. V was clipped by 3 bases and J by 3 bases; unmatched bases: 9. DNA for the CDR3: TGTGCCAGCAGTTATGGAACTAGCGGGTTTTTCTACGAGCAGTACTTC. Its translation: CASSYGTSGFFYEQYF.

The chain uses TRBV25-1 and TRBJ2-4; D may be TRBD2 (6 bases). The V gene's germline CDR1 is MGHDK and CDR2 SYGVNS. The CDR3 spans 16 residues. V was cut by 6 bases and J by 0 bases, with 15 bases left in between. DNA of the CDR3: TGTGCCAGCAGCCCGGGGGATGGCGGAGCCAAAAACATTCAGTACTTC. Translation gives CASSPGDGGAKNIQYF.

V is TRBV23-1 and J is TRBJ2-7, with TRBD1 matching over 9 bases. TRBV23-1 is an ORF, and what it does is uncertain. CDR3 length: 18 amino acids. V dropped 4 bases and J dropped 3; count of bases not matched to a gene: 16. The CDR3 coding sequence is TGCGCCAGCAGTCGATCGGGACAGGGTCGGCTACTCCTCTACGAGCAGTACTTC. Encoded protein: CASSRSGQGRLLLYEQYF.

This clone was observed a few times. The rearrangement links TRBV4-3 to TRBJ1-2, with 9 bases fitting TRBD1. CDR1 is LGHNA and CDR2 is YSLEER in the germline V gene. With V trimmed by 1 base and J by 4 bases, 7 bases remained unmatched. The CDR3 loop spans 16 amino acids. The CDR3 coding sequence is TGCGCCAGCAGCCAAGGGGGACAGGGCGCTTTCTATGGCTACACCTTC. Protein product: CASSQGGQGAFYGYTF.

The chain recombines TRBV7-2 with TRBJ1-1, with TRBD1 as a possible D gene (5 bases). From germline, CDR1 is SGHTA and CDR2 FQGNSA. CDR3 length equals 16 residues. V was cut by 1 base and J by 0 bases, with 12 bases left in between. This chain's CDR3 is CASSLGTGRLNTEAFF. As DNA, the CDR3 is TGTGCCAGCAGCTTAGGAACAGGCAGACTGAACACTGAAGCTTTCTTT.

The gene calls are TRBV9 and TRBJ2-1; D is perhaps TRBD1 (6 bases). The CDR3 is 15 amino acids. V was clipped by 0 bases and J by 1 base, with 8 bases between them. The germline V gene encodes CDR1 SGDLS and CDR2 YYNGEE. The DNA for the CDR3 is TGTGCCAGCAGCGTAGAAGGGGGATCCTACAATGAGCAGTTCTTC. Residues: CASSVEGGSYNEQFF.

J is TRBJ2-1 and V is TRBV9, with 9 bases aligning to TRBD1. The CDR3 runs to 16 residues. With V trimmed by 3 bases and J by 5 bases, 9 bases remained unmatched. From germline, CDR1 is SGDLS and CDR2 YYNGEE. The CDR3 is CASSAPRQGGNNEQFF. The CDR3 coding sequence is TGTGCCAGCAGCGCACCCCGACAGGGGGGAAACAATGAGCAGTTCTTC.

Only one count was recorded for this clone. This chain joins TRBV4-1 and TRBJ2-7; D is undetermined. CDR1 MGHRA and CDR2 YSYEKL come from the germline V gene. Trimming pared 1 base from V and 9 bases from J, leaving 7 bases between. The CDR3 is made up of 11 amino acids. The CDR3 region has the DNA TGCGCCAGCAGCCAAGTTGGCCGGCAGTACTTC. Translated, it gives CASSQVGRQYF.

The rearrangement joins TRBV6-5 to TRBJ1-5, with 7 bases that match TRBD1. CDR3 length: 14 amino acids. The V and J ends lost 5 bases and 3 bases, in that order; junction bases with no gene match: 4. Germline lookup yields CDR1 MNHEY and CDR2 SVGAGI. The CDR3 coding sequence is TGTGCCAGCAGTCGAGGGACAGACAATCAGCCCCAGCATTTT. Protein product: CASSRGTDNQPQHF.

Here the CDR3 reads CASSLETGVREETQYF. The CDR3 DNA follows: TGTGCCAGCAGCTTGGAGACAGGGGTACGGGAGGAGACCCAGTACTTC. The chain uses TRBV5-6 and TRBJ2-5; TRBD1 aligns across 8 bases. From germline, CDR1 is SGHDT and CDR2 YYEEEE. Trimming at V came to 0 bases and at J to 5 bases, leaving 9 bases not matched to a gene. This CDR3 region has 16 residues.

The chain joins TRBV9 to TRBJ2-7, with 10 bases aligning to TRBD1. Germline lookup yields CDR1 SGDLS and CDR2 YYNGEE. Germline trimming cut 3 bases from V and 3 bases from J; bases unmatched to any gene: 9. The CDR3 contains 16 residues. Written as DNA, the CDR3 is TGTGCCAGCAGCGCTAACCCGGGACAGGGGAGCTACGAGCAGTACTTC. Translated: CASSANPGQGSYEQYF. The whole variable domain, remainder taken from reference TRBV9 and TRBJ2-7, is DSGVTQTPKHLITATGQRVTLRCSPRSGDLSVYWYQQSLDQGLQFLIQYYNGEERAKGNILERFSAQQFPDLHSELNLSSLELGDSALYFCASSANPGQGSYEQYFGPGTRLTVT.

In its sample, this clone was seen a few times. CDR3 sequence: CASGPNGYTF. As DNA, the CDR3 is TGTGCCAGTGGCCCCAATGGCTACACCTTC. The chain links TRBV19 to TRBJ1-2; D unclear. Germline V lookup: CDR1 LNHDA, CDR2 SQIVND (reference sequence). V was cut by 8 bases and J by 6 bases, with 7 bases left in between. The CDR3 has 10 residues.

This chain connects TRBV7-9 to TRBJ2-7; 12 bases are a match to TRBD2. The CDR3 has 14 amino acids. The ends lost 5 bases at V and 3 bases at J; junction bases unmatched: 2. Germline assignment: CDR1 SEHNR and CDR2 FQNEAQ (reference sequence). CDR3 nucleotides: TGTGCCAGCAGCCGACTAGCGGGAGACTACGAGCAGTACTTC. Its translation is CASSRLAGDYEQYF.

In its sample, this clone was seen once. Sequence at one end of the junction differs from germline and may be a read error. V and J are TRBV29-1 and TRBJ1-5, with D unresolved. Germline lookup yields CDR1 SQVTM and CDR2 ANQGSEA. The CDR3 sequence is 11 residues long. This CDR3 reads CSVSNGFRSDF. For the CDR3, the DNA is TGCAGCGTGAGCAACGGTTTCAGGTCGGATTTT.